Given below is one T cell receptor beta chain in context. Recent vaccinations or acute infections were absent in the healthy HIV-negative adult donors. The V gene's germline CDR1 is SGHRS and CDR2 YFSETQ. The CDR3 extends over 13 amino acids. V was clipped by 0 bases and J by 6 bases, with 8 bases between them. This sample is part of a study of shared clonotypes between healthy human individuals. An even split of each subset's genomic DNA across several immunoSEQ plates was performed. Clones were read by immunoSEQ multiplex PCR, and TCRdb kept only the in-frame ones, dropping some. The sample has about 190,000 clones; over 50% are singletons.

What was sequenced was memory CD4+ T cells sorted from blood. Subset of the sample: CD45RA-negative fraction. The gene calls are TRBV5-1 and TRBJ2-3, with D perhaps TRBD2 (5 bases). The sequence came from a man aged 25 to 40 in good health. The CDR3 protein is CASSLAIADTQYF. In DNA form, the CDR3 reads TGCGCCAGCAGCTTGGCCATAGCGGATACGCAGTATTTT.